The present TCR beta chain was sequenced within a study of T cell responses to AZD1222 COVID-19 vaccine (dated by TCRdb to about 2021). A note on the overall study: AZD1222 recipients whose second dose came at about 4 weeks and those whose second dose came at about 12 weeks were combined into one group, since spike-specific TCR depth and breadth did not differ between the two schedules. Trial participants were enrolled by age into subgroups of 18-55, 56-69 and 70-plus years, and 148, 28 and 57 TCR-sequenced participants, respectively, were included in these subgroups. A total of 240 or so trial participants underwent TCR sequencing, of whom 207 had received two doses of AZD1222 and 26 had received two doses of the MenACWY control vaccine. General study outcomes and caveats: The vaccine-associated CD4 TCRs covered the entire spike protein, and the dominant responses fell in regions 160-218 and 743-854. After two AZD1222 doses, both the breadth and the depth of spike-specific TCRs were significantly higher than at day 0 and than in MenACWY recipients. Participants were mostly white British and included more females than males, and it was suggested by the authors that clonal diversity may have been underestimated. Conclusions about previously exposed vaccinees are limited, since just 5 to 7 AZD1222 recipients were seropositive for SARS-CoV-2 at baseline. Because no day 14 peak-response samples were available, repertoires were characterized only after the peak T cell response. In the small 56-69-year group, the increase in depth fell short of significance, most likely because of low power. Epitopes outside the regions mutated in the B.1.351 and B.1.1.7 variants were reportedly recognized by nearly half of the unique spike-specific TCRs.

Comments on this clone: What antigen it recognizes has not been identified. The input lacks base qualities; no much larger clone sits a single base away. Other DNA sequences within the sample encode an identical CDR3.

The CDR3 regions of human TCRbeta chains were subjected to immunosequencing. Under the source paper's analysis protocol: Repertoire TCRs were matched against a reference library of SARS-CoV-2-specific TCRs generated with the MIRA antigen-specificity platform. Breadth was defined as the fraction of unique TCRs that were SARS-CoV-2-associated, and depth was defined as the fraction of total T cells that were SARS-CoV-2-associated. Using the MIRA data, each spike-specific TCR was mapped to the spike region that the TCR reacts to and placed in a CD4 or CD8 class. Log10-transformed breadth and depth values were compared by one-way ANOVA with Sidak's multiple comparisons tests. TCRdb retrieved this table from immuneACCESS and kept in-frame rearrangements only. Not all clones are present; in checked studies, unresolved V genes account for under half, and no reason is known for the remainder. V, J and clone size are those of that table, while D and trimming were read from the DNA. This sample gives 65,000 to 75,000 clones in total; 82% of them show up just once. The ten largest clones represent 5.4% of the sample.

The CDR3 runs 14 amino acids, cysteine and phenylalanine included. Of the read, only the CDR3 DNA is kept; its 42 bases are in frame from base 1. The germline V gene provides CDR1 SGHRS and CDR2 YFSETQ. Trimming accounts for 4 bases at V and 8 bases at J, while the number of junction bases matched to no gene is 9. The time point label, read with the paper, signifies: baseline before first vaccination. Vaccinee samples came from UK trials COV001 and COV002, including a single-blind randomized controlled phase 2/3 trial of AZD1222 (ChAdOx1 nCoV-19) in healthy adults. For TCRbeta chain sequencing, PBMC samples were collected from trial participants at day 0 and at day 28 after the second dose.

The rearrangement combines TRBV5-1 with TRBJ2-1; the central 7 bases match TRBD2. The sample here was peripheral blood, taken on day 0 of AZD1222 vaccination. This clonotype originated in an adult in good health. Here is the DNA: TGCGCCAGCAGCCGCCGGGGAGGGGACGATGAGCAGTTCTTC. Translated, it gives CASSRRGGDDEQFF.